This T cell receptor beta chain was sequenced during a study of OX40 agonist ivuxolimab in advanced cancers. At the level of the study: Patient treatment consisted of intravenous ivuxolimab administration every 2 weeks at 0.01 to 10 mg/kg.

Sequenced by immunoSEQ multiplex PCR; TCRdb stores in-frame clones only, minus some. The sample carries 40,000 to 55,000 clones, just under 95% recorded once. The CDR3 consists of 14 residues. V was clipped by 4 bases and J by 6 bases, with 13 bases between them. Germline V lookup: CDR1 PRHDT, CDR2 FYEKMQ (reference sequence). Sequenced here: CD4+ or CD8+ T cells sorted from blood, sampled in a trial of the OX40 agonist ivuxolimab. The J gene is TRBJ1-5, the V gene TRBV13; no clear D. The sequence derives from an adult with an advanced solid tumor such as melanoma, head and neck, liver or kidney cancer. CDR3: CASSSGPGGQPQHF. Here the CDR3 DNA reads TGTGCCAGCAGCTCTGGGCCCGGCGGTCAGCCCCAGCATTTT.